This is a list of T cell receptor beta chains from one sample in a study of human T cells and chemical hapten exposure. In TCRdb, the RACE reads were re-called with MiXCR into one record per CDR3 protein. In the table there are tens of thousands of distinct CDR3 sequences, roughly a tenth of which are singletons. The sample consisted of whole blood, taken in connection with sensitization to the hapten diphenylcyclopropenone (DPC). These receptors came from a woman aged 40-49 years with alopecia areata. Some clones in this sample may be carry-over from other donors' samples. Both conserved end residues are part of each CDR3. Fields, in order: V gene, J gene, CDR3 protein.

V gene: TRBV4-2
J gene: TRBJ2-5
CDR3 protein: CASSQGGRQETQYF

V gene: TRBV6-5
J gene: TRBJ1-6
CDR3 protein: CASRQGQGNSPLHF

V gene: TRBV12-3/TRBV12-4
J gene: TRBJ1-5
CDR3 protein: CASSLGAGGKPQHF

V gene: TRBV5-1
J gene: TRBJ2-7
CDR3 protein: CASSFSTTGAYEQYF

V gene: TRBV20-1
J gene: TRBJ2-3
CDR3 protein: CSTGGFVGGGTDTQYF

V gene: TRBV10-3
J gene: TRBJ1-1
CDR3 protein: CAISDGGLNTEAFF

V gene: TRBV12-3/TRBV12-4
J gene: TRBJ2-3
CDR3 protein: CASTGPYATDTQYF

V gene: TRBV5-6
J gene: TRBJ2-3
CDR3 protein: CASSFRVGVSTDTQYF

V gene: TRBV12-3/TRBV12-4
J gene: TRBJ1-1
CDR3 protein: CASRFLGDTEAFF

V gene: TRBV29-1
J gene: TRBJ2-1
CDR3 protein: CSVEENRTPQFF

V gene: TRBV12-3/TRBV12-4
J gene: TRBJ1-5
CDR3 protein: CASTRDNQPQHF

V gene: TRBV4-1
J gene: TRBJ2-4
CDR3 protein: CASSQTGPNIQYF